The sequence of this T cell receptor beta chain was determined in a study of blood T cell repertoires in COVID-19. Across the study: COVID-19 samples collected from the United States, Italy and Spain covered acute and convalescent phases.

Assay used: immunoSEQ multiplex PCR; TCRdb lists only in-frame clones, some missing. The table lists around 370,000 clones, 87% of them singletons, with about 6% in the top ten. The junction had 10 bases not matched to a gene; V was cut back by 4 bases and J by 7 bases. This CDR3 is 15 amino acids long. CDR1 and CDR2 from the germline V gene are SGHDT and YYEEEE. The sample was peripheral blood. This receptor was obtained from a woman between 45 and 65 years old with COVID-19, enrolled during active disease. The gene calls are TRBV5-6 and TRBJ1-4; 7 nucleotides agree with TRBD1. DNA of the CDR3: TGTGCCAGCAGCGGGGGGACAGCCCTTAGTGAAAAACTGTTTTTT. Translation gives CASSGGTALSEKLFF.